A single sample gave rise to the 6 T cell receptor beta chains below, sequenced in a study of cytomegalovirus exposure and HLA in healthy donors. PCR was performed using 60 Vbeta and 13 Jbeta primers. Sequencing used immunoSEQ multiplex PCR; TCRdb keeps in-frame clones, though not all of them. The sample lists over 75,000 clones; about three quarters were seen once. Sample: PBMCs. Every receptor here comes from a man aged 40-49 years in good health and CMV-seropositive.

V and J are TRBV2 and TRBJ1-1; D gene ambiguous. Germline V gene lookup returns CDR1 SNHLY and CDR2 FYNNEI. The length of the CDR3 is 13 residues. V lost 7 bases, J lost 4 bases, and 13 bases lay in between. The CDR3 nucleotides are TGTGCCAGCATGCCCGACTACGTCACTGAAGCTTTCTTT. Protein: CASMPDYVTEAFF.

This rearrangement joins TRBV7-9 to TRBJ2-7; 11 nucleotides align to TRBD2. The CDR3 spans 15 residues. Trimming at V came to 5 bases and at J to 1 base, leaving 4 bases not matched to a gene. Germline V gene data show CDR1 as SEHNR and CDR2 as FQNEAQ (reference sequence). CDR3 nucleotide sequence: TGTGCCAGCAGCGAACCTAGCGGGAGGTCCTACGAGCAGTACTTC. It is translated as CASSEPSGRSYEQYF.

This chain joins TRBV19 and TRBJ2-5, with D unresolved. The CDR3 spans 14 residues. Looked up from germline, CDR1 is LNHDA and CDR2 is SQIVND (reference sequence). The germline V and J ends were trimmed by 10 bases and 3 bases, with 18 bases remaining between them. As DNA, the CDR3 is TGTGCCACGAAGTTCTCGACGGGTAAAGAGACCCAGTACTTC. Amino acid sequence: CATKFSTGKETQYF.

J is TRBJ2-2 and V is TRBV19, with a possible D match to TRBD2 (6 bases). The CDR3 has 15 amino acids. The germline V and J ends were trimmed by 7 bases and 2 bases, with 14 bases remaining between them. CDR1 is LNHDA, CDR2 SQIVND, per germline (reference sequence). CDR3 region: CASTARGTNTGELFF. For the CDR3, the DNA is TGTGCCAGTACCGCGCGGGGAACTAACACCGGGGAGCTGTTTTTT.

The rearrangement joins TRBV9 to TRBJ1-5; TRBD1 agrees at 7 bases. The V gene's germline CDR1 is SGDLS and CDR2 YYNGEE. With 3 bases clipped from V and 4 bases from J, the junction kept 7 bases outside the gene matches. CDR3 size: 15 residues. The CDR3 reads CASSASGQTNQPQHF. The CDR3 region has the DNA TGTGCCAGCAGCGCCTCGGGACAGACTAATCAGCCCCAGCATTTT.

J is TRBJ2-4 and V is TRBV5-1; a weak D match, TRBD2 (6 bases). The V end lost 0 bases, the J end lost 8 bases, and 15 bases lay between the germline ends. Per germline, CDR1 SGHRS and CDR2 YFSETQ. The CDR3 length is 15 residues. The CDR3 bases are TGCGCCAGCAGCTTGGGGGACTCCGGGTTCGACATTCAGTACTTC. This gives the protein CASSLGDSGFDIQYF.